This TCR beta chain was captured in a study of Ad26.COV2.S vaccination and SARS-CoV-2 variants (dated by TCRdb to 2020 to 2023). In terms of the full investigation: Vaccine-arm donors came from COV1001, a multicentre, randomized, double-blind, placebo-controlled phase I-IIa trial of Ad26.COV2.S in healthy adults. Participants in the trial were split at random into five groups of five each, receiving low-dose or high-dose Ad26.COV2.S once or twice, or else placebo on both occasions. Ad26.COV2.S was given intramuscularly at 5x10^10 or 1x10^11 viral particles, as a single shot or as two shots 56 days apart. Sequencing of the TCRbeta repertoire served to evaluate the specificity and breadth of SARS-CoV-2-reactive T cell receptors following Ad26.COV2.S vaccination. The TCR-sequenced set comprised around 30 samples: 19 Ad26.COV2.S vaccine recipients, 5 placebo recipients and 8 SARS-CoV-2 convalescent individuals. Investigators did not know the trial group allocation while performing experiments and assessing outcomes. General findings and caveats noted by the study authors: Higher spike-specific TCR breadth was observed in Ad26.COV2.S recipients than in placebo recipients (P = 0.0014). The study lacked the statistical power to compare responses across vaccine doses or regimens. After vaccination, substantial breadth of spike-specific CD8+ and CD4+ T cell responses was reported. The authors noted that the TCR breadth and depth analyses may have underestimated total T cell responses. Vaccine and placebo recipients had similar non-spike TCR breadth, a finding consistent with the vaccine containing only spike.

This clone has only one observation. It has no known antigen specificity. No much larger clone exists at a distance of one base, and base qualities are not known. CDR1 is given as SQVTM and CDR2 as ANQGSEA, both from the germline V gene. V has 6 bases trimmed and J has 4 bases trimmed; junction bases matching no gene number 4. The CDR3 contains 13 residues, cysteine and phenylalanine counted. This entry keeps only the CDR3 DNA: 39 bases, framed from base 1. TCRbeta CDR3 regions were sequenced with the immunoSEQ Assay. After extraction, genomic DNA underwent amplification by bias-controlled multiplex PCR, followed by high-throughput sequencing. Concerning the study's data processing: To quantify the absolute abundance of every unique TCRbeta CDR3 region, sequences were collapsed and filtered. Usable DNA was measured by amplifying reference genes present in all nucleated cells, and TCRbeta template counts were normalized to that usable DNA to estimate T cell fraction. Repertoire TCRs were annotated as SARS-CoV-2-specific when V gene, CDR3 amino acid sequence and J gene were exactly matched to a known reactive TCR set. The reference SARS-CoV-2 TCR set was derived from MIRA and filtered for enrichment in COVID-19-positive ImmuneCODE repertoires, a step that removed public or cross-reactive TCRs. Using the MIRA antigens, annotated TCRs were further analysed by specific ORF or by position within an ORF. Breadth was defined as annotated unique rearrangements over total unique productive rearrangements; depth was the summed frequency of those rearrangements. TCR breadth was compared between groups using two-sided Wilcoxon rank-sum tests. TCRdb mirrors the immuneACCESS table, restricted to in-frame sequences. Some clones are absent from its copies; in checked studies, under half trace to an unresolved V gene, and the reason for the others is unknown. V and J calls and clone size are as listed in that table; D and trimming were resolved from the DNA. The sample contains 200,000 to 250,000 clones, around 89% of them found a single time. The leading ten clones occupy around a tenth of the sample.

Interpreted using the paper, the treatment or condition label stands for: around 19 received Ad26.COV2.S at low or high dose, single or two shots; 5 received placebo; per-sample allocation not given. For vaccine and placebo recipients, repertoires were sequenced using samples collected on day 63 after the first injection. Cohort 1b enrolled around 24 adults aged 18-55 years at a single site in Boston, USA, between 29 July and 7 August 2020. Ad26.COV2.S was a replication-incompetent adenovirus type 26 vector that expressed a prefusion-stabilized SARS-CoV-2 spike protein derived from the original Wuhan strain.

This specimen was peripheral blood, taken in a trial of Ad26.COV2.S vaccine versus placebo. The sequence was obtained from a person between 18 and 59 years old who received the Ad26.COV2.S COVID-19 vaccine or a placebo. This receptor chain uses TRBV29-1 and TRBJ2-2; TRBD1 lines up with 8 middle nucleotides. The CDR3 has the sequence CSVADRATGELFF. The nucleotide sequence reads TGCAGCGTGGCGGACAGGGCCACCGGGGAGCTGTTTTTT.